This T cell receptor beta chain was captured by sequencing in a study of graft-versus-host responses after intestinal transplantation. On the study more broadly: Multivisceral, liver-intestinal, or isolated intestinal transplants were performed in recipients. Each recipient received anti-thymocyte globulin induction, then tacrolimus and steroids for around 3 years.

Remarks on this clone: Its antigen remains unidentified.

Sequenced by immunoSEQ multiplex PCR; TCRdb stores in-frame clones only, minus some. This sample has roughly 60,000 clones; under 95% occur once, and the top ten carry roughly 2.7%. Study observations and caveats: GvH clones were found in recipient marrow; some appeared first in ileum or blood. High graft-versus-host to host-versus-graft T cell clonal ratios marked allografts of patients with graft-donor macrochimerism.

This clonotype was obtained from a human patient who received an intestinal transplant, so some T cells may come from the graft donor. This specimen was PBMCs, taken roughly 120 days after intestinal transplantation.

In DNA form, the CDR3 reads TGTGCCAGCAGCATAGCGGATTCTTACAATGAGCAGTTCTTC. It translates to CASSIADSYNEQFF. The rearrangement links TRBV6-1 to TRBJ2-1; the D gene is possibly TRBD2 (6 bases). The V gene lost 6 bases and the J gene lost 4 bases, with 13 bases spanning the gap. CDR1 and CDR2 from the germline V gene are MNHNS and SASEGT. There are 14 residues in the CDR3.